A selection of T cell receptor beta chains follows, all from one sample in a study of CXCR3-negative and CXCR3-positive naive CD8 T cells. TCRdb re-called the 5' RACE reads, yielding one record per CDR3 amino acid sequence without DNA. This listing includes roughly 45,000 distinct CDR3 sequences. Sequencing was performed on naive CXCR3- CD8+ T cells from blood. These receptors were obtained from a human donor in good health. Some clones in this sample may be carry-over from other donors' samples. Each CDR3 is given with its conserved first and last residue. Size tells how often a clone was seen (once, few, many) or the class of an expanded clone, and some rows leave it out.

CDR3 protein: CAISESQQETQYF; clone size: .; V gene: TRBV10-3; J gene: TRBJ2-5
CDR3 protein: CASSFGDSSYNEQFF; clone size: .; V gene: TRBV28; J gene: TRBJ2-1
CDR3 protein: CSVELPKMNTEAFF; clone size: .; V gene: TRBV29-1; J gene: TRBJ1-1
CDR3 protein: CASSLVGGGNEQFF; clone size: .; V gene: TRBV12-3/TRBV12-4; J gene: TRBJ2-1
CDR3 protein: CASSLVVGQGLNNEQFF; clone size: .; V gene: TRBV11-2; J gene: TRBJ2-1
CDR3 protein: CAWSPTDRGETGELFF; clone size: .; V gene: TRBV30; J gene: TRBJ2-2
CDR3 protein: CASSARTAYEQYF; clone size: .; V gene: TRBV4-1; J gene: TRBJ2-7
CDR3 protein: CASSKGGNGCTDTQYF; clone size: .; V gene: TRBV21-1; J gene: TRBJ2-3
CDR3 protein: CASGSDTTYEQYF; clone size: large; V gene: TRBV25-1; J gene: TRBJ2-7
CDR3 protein: CASSFRQRKDTQYF; clone size: .; V gene: TRBV27; J gene: TRBJ2-3
CDR3 protein: CASSVISGANVLTF; clone size: .; V gene: TRBV12-3/TRBV12-4; J gene: TRBJ2-6
CDR3 protein: CASSLIPDEQYF; clone size: .; V gene: TRBV5-1; J gene: TRBJ2-7
CDR3 protein: CSARSLAGNEQFF; clone size: .; V gene: TRBV20-1; J gene: TRBJ2-1
CDR3 protein: CASRGTGGINQQYF; clone size: .; V gene: TRBV28; J gene: TRBJ2-7
CDR3 protein: CSVGKYTEAFF; clone size: .; V gene: TRBV29-1; J gene: TRBJ1-1
CDR3 protein: CASRGTASTGELFF; clone size: .; V gene: TRBV6-2/TRBV6-3; J gene: TRBJ2-2
CDR3 protein: CASSESSYEQFF; clone size: .; V gene: TRBV9; J gene: TRBJ2-1
CDR3 protein: CAWGFDGENTEAFF; clone size: .; V gene: TRBV30; J gene: TRBJ1-1
CDR3 protein: CASRSTPGLAGPSSYNEQFF; clone size: .; V gene: TRBV7-3; J gene: TRBJ2-1
CDR3 protein: CASSLSPTTGARYGYTF; clone size: .; V gene: TRBV27; J gene: TRBJ1-2
CDR3 protein: CSVGGETGIAFF; clone size: .; V gene: TRBV29-1; J gene: TRBJ1-1
CDR3 protein: CASTTTRQTNNEQFF; clone size: .; V gene: TRBV12-3/TRBV12-4; J gene: TRBJ2-1
CDR3 protein: CASSHLPGQVDEQFF; clone size: .; V gene: TRBV27; J gene: TRBJ2-1
CDR3 protein: CASSYVTSGIQETQYF; clone size: .; V gene: TRBV6-5; J gene: TRBJ2-5
CDR3 protein: CASSLHADSHNTEAFF; clone size: .; V gene: TRBV5-1; J gene: TRBJ1-1
CDR3 protein: CASSFGSVIQETQYF; clone size: .; V gene: TRBV12-3/TRBV12-4; J gene: TRBJ2-5
CDR3 protein: CASSWTDNQPQHF; clone size: .; V gene: TRBV7-9; J gene: TRBJ1-5
CDR3 protein: CASSQQDRVETQYF; clone size: .; V gene: TRBV28; J gene: TRBJ2-5
CDR3 protein: CSVEGGRGQDNEQFF; clone size: .; V gene: TRBV29-1; J gene: TRBJ2-1
CDR3 protein: CASSFDFGGDHGYTF; clone size: .; V gene: TRBV12-3/TRBV12-4; J gene: TRBJ1-2
CDR3 protein: CASAGGFGEKLFF; clone size: .; V gene: TRBV7-9; J gene: TRBJ1-4
CDR3 protein: CASSSPGQPQNIQYF; clone size: .; V gene: TRBV7-2; J gene: TRBJ2-4
CDR3 protein: CASSQGETYGYTF; clone size: .; V gene: TRBV4-2; J gene: TRBJ1-2
CDR3 protein: CSVEDRRTGWPEAFF; clone size: .; V gene: TRBV29-1; J gene: TRBJ1-1
CDR3 protein: CASNSRQGYTGELFF; clone size: .; V gene: TRBV5-1; J gene: TRBJ2-2
CDR3 protein: CSVGAVLGYEQYF; clone size: .; V gene: TRBV29-1; J gene: TRBJ2-7
CDR3 protein: CASNVGYNEQFF; clone size: .; V gene: TRBV3-1; J gene: TRBJ2-1
CDR3 protein: CASSSGQGSNQPQHF; clone size: .; V gene: TRBV12-3/TRBV12-4; J gene: TRBJ1-5
CDR3 protein: CSAGTSGGESTDTQYF; clone size: .; V gene: TRBV20-1; J gene: TRBJ2-3
CDR3 protein: CASSAPGQGTGELFF; clone size: .; V gene: TRBV14; J gene: TRBJ2-2
CDR3 protein: CASSGTSDGYEQYF; clone size: .; V gene: TRBV7-9; J gene: TRBJ2-7
CDR3 protein: CSVEKVAFGYTF; clone size: .; V gene: TRBV29-1; J gene: TRBJ1-2
CDR3 protein: CASSFRSPEGDTQYF; clone size: .; V gene: TRBV7-9; J gene: TRBJ2-3
CDR3 protein: CASSDGRQLTDTQYF; clone size: .; V gene: TRBV25-1; J gene: TRBJ2-3
CDR3 protein: CASSLFAGPPQETQYF; clone size: .; V gene: TRBV27; J gene: TRBJ2-5
CDR3 protein: CSARGDRDTTNYGYTF; clone size: .; V gene: TRBV20-1; J gene: TRBJ1-2
CDR3 protein: CASSLAGGGGEQYF; clone size: .; V gene: TRBV11-3; J gene: TRBJ2-7
CDR3 protein: CASSQDLGTGFYEQYF; clone size: .; V gene: TRBV4-3; J gene: TRBJ2-7
CDR3 protein: CASSGKKGLGAEAFF; clone size: .; V gene: TRBV25-1; J gene: TRBJ1-1
CDR3 protein: CASSPRTNQETQYF; clone size: .; V gene: TRBV9; J gene: TRBJ2-5
CDR3 protein: CSARGRGRNNEQFF; clone size: .; V gene: TRBV20-1; J gene: TRBJ2-1
CDR3 protein: CSATQDRDWYEQFF; clone size: .; V gene: TRBV20-1; J gene: TRBJ2-1
CDR3 protein: CASSPEDLPYEQYF; clone size: .; V gene: TRBV6-2/TRBV6-3; J gene: TRBJ2-7
CDR3 protein: CASSQSTGSSYNEQFF; clone size: .; V gene: TRBV23-1; J gene: TRBJ2-1
CDR3 protein: CASSLAHSGGRGIETQYF; clone size: .; V gene: TRBV5-6; J gene: TRBJ2-5
CDR3 protein: CASSLGQGEVFGTTDTQYF; clone size: .; V gene: TRBV7-9; J gene: TRBJ2-3
CDR3 protein: CASTLVTGTEQYF; clone size: .; V gene: TRBV5-1; J gene: TRBJ2-7
CDR3 protein: CSVEGYGSGGAYEQYF; clone size: .; V gene: TRBV29-1; J gene: TRBJ2-7
CDR3 protein: CASSIGGGGTYNEQFF; clone size: .; V gene: TRBV19; J gene: TRBJ2-1